One T cell receptor (beta chain) is described in this entry. Its antigen is not known. The data were taken from a study of T-cell memory formation after mild COVID-19. Study details: Clusters were largely donor specific.

One entry per CDR3 protein results from TCRdb running MiXCR on the 5' RACE reads. Counted here are roughly 89,000 distinct CDR3 sequences, 13% occurring once; the ten biggest clones make up about 27%. The study's findings and limits: Among CD4+ contracting clones, most were CM and EM, and CD8+ ones EMRA. Several responding clones turned up in pre-infection memory, indicating that cross-reactive memory may have taken part.

Germline CDR1 and CDR2: DFQATT and SNEGSKA (reference sequence). This CDR3 spans 11 amino acids. Trimming cost V 4 bases and J 4 bases, with 5 bases left between them. The receptor was isolated from an adult woman who had mild COVID-19 (a few samples of this study predate the infection). Cell type and time point are not known. The sequenced material came from PBMCs or a T cell subset sorted from them (not recorded which). The chain recombines TRBV20-1 with TRBJ2-1; D ambiguous. The CDR3 DNA follows: TGCAGTGCTACCCCGTACAATGAGCAGTTCTTC. Translation: CSATPYNEQFF.